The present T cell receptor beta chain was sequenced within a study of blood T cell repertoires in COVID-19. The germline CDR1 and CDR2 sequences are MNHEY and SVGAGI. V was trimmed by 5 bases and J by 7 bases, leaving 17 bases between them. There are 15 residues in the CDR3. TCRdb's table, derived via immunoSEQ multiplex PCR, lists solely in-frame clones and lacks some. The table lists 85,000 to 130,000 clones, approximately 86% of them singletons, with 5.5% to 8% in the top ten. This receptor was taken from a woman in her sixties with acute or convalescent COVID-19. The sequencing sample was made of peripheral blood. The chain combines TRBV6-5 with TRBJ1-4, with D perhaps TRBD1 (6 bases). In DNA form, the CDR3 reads TGTGCCAGCAGTACCGGATCAGGGGTCGCTGAAAAACTGTTTTTT. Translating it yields CASSTGSGVAEKLFF.